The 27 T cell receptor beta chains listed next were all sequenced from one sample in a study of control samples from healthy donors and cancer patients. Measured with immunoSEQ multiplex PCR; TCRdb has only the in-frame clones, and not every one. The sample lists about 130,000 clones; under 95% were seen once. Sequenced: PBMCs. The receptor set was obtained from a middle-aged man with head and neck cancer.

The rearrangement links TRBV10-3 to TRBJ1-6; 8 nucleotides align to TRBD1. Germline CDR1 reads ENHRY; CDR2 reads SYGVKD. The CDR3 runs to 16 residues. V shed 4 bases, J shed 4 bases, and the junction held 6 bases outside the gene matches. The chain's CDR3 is CAISVDTGGYNSPLHF. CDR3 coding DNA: TGTGCCATCAGTGTTGACACAGGGGGTTATAATTCACCCCTCCACTTT.

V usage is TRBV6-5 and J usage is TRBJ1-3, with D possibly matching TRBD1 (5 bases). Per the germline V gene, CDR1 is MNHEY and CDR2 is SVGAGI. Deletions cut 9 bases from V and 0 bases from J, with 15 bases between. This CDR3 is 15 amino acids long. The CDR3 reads CASRPRGISGNTIYF. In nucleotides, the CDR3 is TGTGCCAGTAGACCGAGGGGAATCTCTGGAAACACCATATATTTT.

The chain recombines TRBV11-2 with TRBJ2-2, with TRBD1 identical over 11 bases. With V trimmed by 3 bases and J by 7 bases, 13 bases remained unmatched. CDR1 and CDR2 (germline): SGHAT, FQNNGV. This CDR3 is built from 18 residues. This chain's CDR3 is CASSFPSSGQGVVGELFF. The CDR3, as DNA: TGTGCCAGCAGCTTCCCATCTTCGGGACAGGGGGTGGTCGGGGAGCTGTTTTTT.

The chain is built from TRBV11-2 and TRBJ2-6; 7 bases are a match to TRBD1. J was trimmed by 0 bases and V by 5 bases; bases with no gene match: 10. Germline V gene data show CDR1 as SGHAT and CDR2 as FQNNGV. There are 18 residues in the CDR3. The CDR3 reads CASSAMGQLYSGANVLTF. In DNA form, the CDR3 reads TGTGCCAGCAGCGCTATGGGACAGCTATACTCTGGGGCCAACGTCCTGACTTTC. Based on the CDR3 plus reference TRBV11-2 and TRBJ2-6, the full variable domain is EAGVAQSPRYKIIEKRQSVAFWCNPISGHATLYWYQQILGQGPKLLIQFQNNGVVDDSQLPKDRFSAERLKGVDSTLKIQPAKLEDSAVYLCASSAMGQLYSGANVLTFGAGSRLTVL.

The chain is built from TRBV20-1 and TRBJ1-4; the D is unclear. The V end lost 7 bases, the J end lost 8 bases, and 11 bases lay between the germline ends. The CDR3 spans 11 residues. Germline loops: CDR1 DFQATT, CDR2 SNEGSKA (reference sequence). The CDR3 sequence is CSVTFREKLFF. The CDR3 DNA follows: TGCAGTGTTACCTTCCGGGAAAAACTGTTTTTT.

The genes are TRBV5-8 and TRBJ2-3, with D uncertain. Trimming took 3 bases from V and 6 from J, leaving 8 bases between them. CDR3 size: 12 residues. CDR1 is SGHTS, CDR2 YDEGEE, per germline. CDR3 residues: CASSSQGDTQYF. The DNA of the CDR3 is TGTGCCAGCAGCTCGCAAGGGGATACGCAGTATTTT.

The CDR3 nucleotides read TGTGCCAGCAGCGTGGGAGGGACTAAGCAGTACTTC. Translated, it gives CASSVGGTKQYF. V is TRBV5-6 and J is TRBJ2-7; 7 bases line up with TRBD2. Germline V gene lookup returns CDR1 SGHDT and CDR2 YYEEEE. This CDR3 has 12 residues. The V and J ends lost 4 bases and 8 bases, in that order; junction bases with no gene match: 6.

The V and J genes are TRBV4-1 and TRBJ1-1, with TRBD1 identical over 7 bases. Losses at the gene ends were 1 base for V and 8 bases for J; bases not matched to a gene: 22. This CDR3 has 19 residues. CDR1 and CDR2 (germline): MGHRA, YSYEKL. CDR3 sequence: CASSQVVRRRGDLESEAFF. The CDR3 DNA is TGCGCCAGCAGCCAAGTAGTCCGTCGCAGGGGGGACTTAGAATCCGAAGCTTTCTTT.

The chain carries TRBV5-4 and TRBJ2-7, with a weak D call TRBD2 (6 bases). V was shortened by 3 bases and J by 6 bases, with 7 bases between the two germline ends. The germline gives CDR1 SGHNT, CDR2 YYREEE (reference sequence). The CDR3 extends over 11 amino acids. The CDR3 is CASSSGGEQYF. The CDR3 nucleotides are TGTGCCAGCAGCTCCGGGGGCGAGCAGTACTTC.

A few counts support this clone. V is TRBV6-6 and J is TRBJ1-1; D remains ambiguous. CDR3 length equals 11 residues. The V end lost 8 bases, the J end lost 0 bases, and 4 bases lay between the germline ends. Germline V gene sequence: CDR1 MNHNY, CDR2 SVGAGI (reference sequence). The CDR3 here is CASVMNTEAFF. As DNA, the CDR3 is TGTGCCAGCGTCATGAACACTGAAGCTTTCTTT.

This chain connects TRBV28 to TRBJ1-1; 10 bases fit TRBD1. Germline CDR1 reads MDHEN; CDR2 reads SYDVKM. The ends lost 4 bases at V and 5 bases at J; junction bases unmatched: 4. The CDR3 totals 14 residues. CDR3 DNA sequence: TGTGCCAGCAGTTCGACAGGGGGCTTTACTGAAGCTTTCTTT. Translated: CASSSTGGFTEAFF.

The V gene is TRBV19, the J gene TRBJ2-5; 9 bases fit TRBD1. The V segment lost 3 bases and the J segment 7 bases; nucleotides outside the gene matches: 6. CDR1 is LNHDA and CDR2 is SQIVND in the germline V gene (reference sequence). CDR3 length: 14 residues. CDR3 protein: CASSMGTGMGTQYF. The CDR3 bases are TGTGCCAGTAGTATGGGGACAGGGATGGGGACCCAGTACTTC. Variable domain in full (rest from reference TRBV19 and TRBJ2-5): DGGITQSPKYLFRKEGQNVTLSCEQNLNHDAMYWYRQDPGQGLRLIYYSQIVNDFQKGDIAEGYSVSREKKESFPLTVTSAQKNPTAFYLCASSMGTGMGTQYFGPGTRLLVL.

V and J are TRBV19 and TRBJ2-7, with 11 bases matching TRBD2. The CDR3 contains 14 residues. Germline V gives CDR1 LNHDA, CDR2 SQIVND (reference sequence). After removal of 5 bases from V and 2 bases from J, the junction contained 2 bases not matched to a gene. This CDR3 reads CASSPTSGAYEQYF. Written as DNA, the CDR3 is TGTGCCAGTAGTCCGACTAGCGGGGCCTACGAGCAGTACTTC.

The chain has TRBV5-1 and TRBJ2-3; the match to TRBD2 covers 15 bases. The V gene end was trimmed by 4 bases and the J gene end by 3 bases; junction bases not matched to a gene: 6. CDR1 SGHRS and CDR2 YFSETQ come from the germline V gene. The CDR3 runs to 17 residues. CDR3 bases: TGCGCCAGCAGCCCCGGACTAGCGGGGGGGAGGACAGATACGCAGTATTTT. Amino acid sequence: CASSPGLAGGRTDTQYF.

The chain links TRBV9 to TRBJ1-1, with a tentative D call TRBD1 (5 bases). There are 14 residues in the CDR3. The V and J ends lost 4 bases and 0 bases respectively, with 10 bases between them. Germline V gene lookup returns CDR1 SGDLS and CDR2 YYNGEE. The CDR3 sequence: CASSPGGLNTEAFF. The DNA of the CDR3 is TGTGCCAGCAGCCCGGGGGGGTTGAACACTGAAGCTTTCTTT.

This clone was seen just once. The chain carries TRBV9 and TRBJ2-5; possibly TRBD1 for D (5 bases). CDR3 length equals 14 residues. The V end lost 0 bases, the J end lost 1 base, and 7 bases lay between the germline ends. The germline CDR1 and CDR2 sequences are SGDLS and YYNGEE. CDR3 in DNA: TGTGCCAGCAGCGTAGGGGGCAGCCAAGAGACCCAGTACTTC. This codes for CASSVGGSQETQYF.

CDR3: CASSPFSGDGTEAFF. DNA of the CDR3: TGCGCCAGCAGCCCATTTAGCGGGGATGGCACTGAAGCTTTCTTT. The chain couples TRBV5-1 to TRBJ1-1; D gene ambiguous. Germline CDR1 reads SGHRS; CDR2 reads YFSETQ. Trimming shortened V by 4 bases and J by 4 bases, and 17 bases separated the two germline ends. CDR3 length: 15 residues.

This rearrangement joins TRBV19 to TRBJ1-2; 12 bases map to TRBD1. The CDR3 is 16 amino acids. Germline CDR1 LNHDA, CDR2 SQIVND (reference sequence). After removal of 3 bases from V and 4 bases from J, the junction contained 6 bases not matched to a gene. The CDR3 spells CASSMLGQGATYGYTF. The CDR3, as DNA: TGTGCCAGTAGTATGTTGGGACAGGGGGCCACCTATGGCTACACCTTC.

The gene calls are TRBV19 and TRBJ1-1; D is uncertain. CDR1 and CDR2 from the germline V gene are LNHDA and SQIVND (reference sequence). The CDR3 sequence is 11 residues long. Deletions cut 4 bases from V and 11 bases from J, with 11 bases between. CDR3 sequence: CASSTHRNAFF. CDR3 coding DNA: TGTGCCAGTAGTACCCATCGGAACGCTTTCTTT.

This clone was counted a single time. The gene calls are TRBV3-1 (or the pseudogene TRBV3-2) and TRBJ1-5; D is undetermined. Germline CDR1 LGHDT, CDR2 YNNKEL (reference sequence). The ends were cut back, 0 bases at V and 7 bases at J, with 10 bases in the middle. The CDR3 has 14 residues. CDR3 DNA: TGTGCCAGCAGCCAAGATAGGAGCTGGCAGCCCCAGCATTTT. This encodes CASSQDRSWQPQHF.

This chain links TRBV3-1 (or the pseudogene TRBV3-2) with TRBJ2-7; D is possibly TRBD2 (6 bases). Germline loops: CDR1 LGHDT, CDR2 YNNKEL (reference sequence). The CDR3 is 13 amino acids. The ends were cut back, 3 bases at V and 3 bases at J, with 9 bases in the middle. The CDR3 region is CASSQRDGYEQYF. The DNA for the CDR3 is TGTGCCAGCAGCCAGCGGGACGGCTACGAGCAGTACTTC.

The CDR3 protein is CASSVSGPGDTIYF. The CDR3 nucleotides read TGTGCCAGCAGCGTATCGGGCCCGGGGGACACCATATATTTT. The chain employs TRBV9 and TRBJ1-3; a weak D match, TRBD1 (5 bases). The CDR3 contains 14 residues. V dropped 1 base and J dropped 8 bases, with 13 bases sitting between them. CDR1 and CDR2 (germline): SGDLS, YYNGEE. Complete variable domain (other parts from reference TRBV9 and TRBJ1-3): DSGVTQTPKHLITATGQRVTLRCSPRSGDLSVYWYQQSLDQGLQFLIQYYNGEERAKGNILERFSAQQFPDLHSELNLSSLELGDSALYFCASSVSGPGDTIYFGEGSWLTVV.

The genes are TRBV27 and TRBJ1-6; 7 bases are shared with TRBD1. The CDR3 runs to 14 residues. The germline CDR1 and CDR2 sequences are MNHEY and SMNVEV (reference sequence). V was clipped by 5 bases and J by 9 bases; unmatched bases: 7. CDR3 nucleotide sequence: TGTGCCAGCAGTCAGGGGGGCCTTTCTTCACCCCTCCACTTT. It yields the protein CASSQGGLSSPLHF.

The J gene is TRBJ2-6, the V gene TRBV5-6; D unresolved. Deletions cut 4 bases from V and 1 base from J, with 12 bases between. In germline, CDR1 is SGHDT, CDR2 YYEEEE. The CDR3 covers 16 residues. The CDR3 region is CASSRKVVSGANVLTF. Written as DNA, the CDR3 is TGTGCCAGCAGCCGGAAGGTAGTTTCTGGGGCCAACGTCCTGACTTTC.

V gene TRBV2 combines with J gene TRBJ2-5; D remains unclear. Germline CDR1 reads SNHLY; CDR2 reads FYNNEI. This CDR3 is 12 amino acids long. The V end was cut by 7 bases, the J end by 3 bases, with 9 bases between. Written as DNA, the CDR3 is TGTGCCAGCACGTGGTTGGAAGAGACCCAGTACTTC. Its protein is CASTWLEETQYF.

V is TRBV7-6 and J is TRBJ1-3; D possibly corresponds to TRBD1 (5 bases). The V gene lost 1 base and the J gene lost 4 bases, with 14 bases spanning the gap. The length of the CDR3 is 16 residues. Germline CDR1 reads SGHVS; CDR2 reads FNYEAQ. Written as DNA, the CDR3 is TGTGCCAGCAGCTTAGATGTGGAGGGGCGCGGAAACACCATATATTTT. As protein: CASSLDVEGRGNTIYF.

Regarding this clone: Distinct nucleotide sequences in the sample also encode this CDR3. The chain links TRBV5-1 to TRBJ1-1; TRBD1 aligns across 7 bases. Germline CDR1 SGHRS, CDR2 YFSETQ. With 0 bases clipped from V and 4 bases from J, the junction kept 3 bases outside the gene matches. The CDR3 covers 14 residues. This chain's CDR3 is CASSLGDRVTEAFF. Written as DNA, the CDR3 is TGCGCCAGCAGCTTGGGCGACAGGGTCACTGAAGCTTTCTTT.